This T cell receptor beta chain is drawn from a study of vaccination and CD4 T cells after COVID-19. Study results and caveats: Median SARS-CoV-2-reactive clonotype numbers rose nonsignificantly, about 20 to 38.

Treatment specified: approximately 10-day PBMC culture with coronavirus spike peptide pools or control peptides (ViraFEST assay). Note on this clonotype: Its target is not known.

Sequenced with the Oncomine TCR Beta short-read assay was DNA taken from cultured CD4+ T cells. TCRdb reanalysed the PCR reads using MiXCR and keeps one entry per CDR3 protein. The sample holds around 19,000 distinct CDR3 sequences; roughly 51% are singletons and the top ten take 6.5% to 8.5%. CDR3 length: 18 residues. Germline trimming cut 2 bases from V and 2 bases from J; bases unmatched to any gene: 8. In germline, CDR1 is SEHNR, CDR2 FQNEAQ (reference sequence). The receptor comes from a human donor who had recovered from COVID-19. The chain joins TRBV7-9 to TRBJ2-3, with TRBD2 matching over 12 bases. Source material: CD4+ T cells from blood, cultured in vitro. The CDR3 loop is CASSLPRRLAGATDTQYF. The DNA of the CDR3 is TGTGCCAGCAGCTTACCCCGACGACTAGCGGGGGCCACAGATACGCAGTATTTT.